This T cell receptor (beta chain) was captured by sequencing in a study of T cells in Graves' hyperthyroidism and ophthalmopathy. Study findings and constraints: Among thyroid clonotypes expanded above 0.001, most also appeared in blood. Ophthalmopathy and stable hyperthyroidism were told apart by a 13 V-J model.

TCR beta CDR3 sequences were amplified from RNA transcripts. The study used the HTBI primer set for a first-round RT-PCR of the TCR CDR3. TCRdb passed the multiplex PCR reads through MiXCR, listing each CDR3 protein once. The sample lists about 500,000 distinct CDR3 sequences, 46% occurring once. This clonotype was seen only a few times. Its antigen is as yet unknown. The trim removed 0 bases at V and 3 bases at J, leaving 5 bases unmatched. From germline, CDR1 is MGHRA and CDR2 YSYEKL. The CDR3 runs to 15 residues. Clinicians diagnosed patients from clinical symptoms, serum thyroxine and TRAb, thyroid ultrasound and orbital computed tomography.

This chain uses TRBV4-1 with TRBJ2-7; 7 bases agree with TRBD1. The receptor was isolated from an adult woman with Graves' disease, either hyperthyroidism or ophthalmopathy (not recorded which). Sequencing was performed on peripheral blood or thyroid tissue (not recorded which). CDR3 nucleotides: TGCGCCAGCAGCCAAGACGCAGGGGGACACTACGAGCAGTACTTC. This codes for CASSQDAGGHYEQYF.